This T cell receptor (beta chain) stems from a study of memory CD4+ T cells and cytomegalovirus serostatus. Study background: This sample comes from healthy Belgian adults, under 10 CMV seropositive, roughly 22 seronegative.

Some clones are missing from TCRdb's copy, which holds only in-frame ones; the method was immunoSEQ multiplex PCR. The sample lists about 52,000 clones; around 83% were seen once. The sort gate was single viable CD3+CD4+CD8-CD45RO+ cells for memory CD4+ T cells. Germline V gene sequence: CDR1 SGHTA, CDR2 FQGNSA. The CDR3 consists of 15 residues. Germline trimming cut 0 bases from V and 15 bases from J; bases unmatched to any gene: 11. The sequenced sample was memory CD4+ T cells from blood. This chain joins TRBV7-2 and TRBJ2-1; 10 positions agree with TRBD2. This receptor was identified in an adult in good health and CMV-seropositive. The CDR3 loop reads CASSLAIAGGGFGFF. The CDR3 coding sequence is TGTGCCAGCAGCTTAGCAATAGCGGGGGGCGGATTCGGGTTCTTC.